This T cell receptor delta chain was profiled in a study of Vδ1+ human thymocytes. Concerning this clone itself: The antigen remains undetermined.

Study-level results: Thymic TRG and TRD repertoires appeared highly polyclonal, with Gaussian CDR3 length distributions. TRD repertoires were essentially private, unlike widely shared TRG clonotypes.

Extracted RNA was reverse transcribed into cDNA. Pooled V-gene forward primers with one constant-region reverse primer generated the CDR3 amplicons by multiplex PCR. TCRdb reapplied CATT to the multiplex PCR reads. The table lists 45,000 to 60,000 delta-chain clones, approximately 16% of them singletons. Purity of the sorted Vdelta1+ thymocytes ranged from 98% to 99.6%. This CDR3 spans 20 amino acids. Germline loops: CDR1 TSWWSYY, CDR2 QGS. J was trimmed by 0 bases and V by 0 bases; bases with no gene match: 16. The chain is built from TRDV1 and TRDJ1, with TRDD3 matching 7 bases. The sequenced sample was Vdelta1+ gamma-delta thymocytes from the thymus. Subset here: FACS-sorted CD3+ TCRalphabeta- TCRVdelta1+ TCRVdelta2- thymocytes. The receptor was isolated from a girl younger than two who had congenital heart surgery. CDR3 coding DNA: TGTGCTCTTGGGGAACTTCCATCCCGATACTGGGGATGCTACACCGATAAACTCATCTTT. Protein: CALGELPSRYWGCYTDKLIF.